The text below deals with one TCR beta chain. These data originate in a study of radiotherapy plus CTLA-4 blockade in lung cancer. Overall study: An objective response was seen in 18% of patients, and disease control in 30% to 35%.

TCRdb's table, derived via immunoSEQ multiplex PCR, lists solely in-frame clones and lacks some. The top ten hold roughly 13% of the sample, which has around 37,000 clones, 60% to 85% seen once. The CDR3 length is 14 residues. V was pared by 3 bases and J by 3 bases, with 11 bases between. Per germline, CDR1 MDHEN and CDR2 SYDVKM. The V and J genes are TRBV28 and TRBJ2-5; D is uncertain. Sample: peripheral blood, taken from a patient treated with radiotherapy plus ipilimumab. The clonotype comes from a human donor with non-small cell lung cancer that progressed on radiotherapy plus ipilimumab. The CDR3 DNA reads TGTGCCAGCAGTTTTGAGGCAGACGAAGAGACCCAGTACTTC. As protein: CASSFEADEETQYF.